The 3 T cell receptor beta chains reported below all come from one sample, sequenced in a study of early T cells in non-severe SARS-CoV-2 infection. In TCRdb, the 5' RACE reads were re-called with MiXCR into one record per CDR3 protein. This sample has around 84,000 distinct CDR3 sequences; 10% occur once, and the top ten carry around 8%. The input for sequencing was whole blood, taken at baseline. These receptors were obtained from an adult who was a healthcare worker with PCR-confirmed SARS-CoV-2 infection or an uninfected control (not recorded which).

The sample holds a few counts of this clonotype. The V and J genes are TRBV5-4 and TRBJ2-3, with 11 bases identical to TRBD2. CDR3 length: 18 residues. CDR1 SGHNT and CDR2 YYREEE come from the germline V gene (reference sequence). V shed 7 bases and J 1 base; nucleotides not matched to a gene: 14. CDR3 bases: TGTGCCAGCTATCCTAGCGGGAGGTCCTATTATGGCACAGATACGCAGTATTTT. Encoded protein: CASYPSGRSYYGTDTQYF. Based on the CDR3 plus reference TRBV5-4 and TRBJ2-3, the full variable domain is ETGVTQSPTHLIKTRGQQVTLRCSSQSGHNTVSWYQQALGQGPQFIFQYYREEENGRGNFPPRFSGLQFPNYSSELNVNALELDDSALYLCASYPSGRSYYGTDTQYFGPGTRLTVL.

In this sample, this clonotype turned up a few times. The chain joins TRBV14 to TRBJ1-1, with D unresolved. The germline V gene encodes CDR1 SGHDN and CDR2 FVKESK. With 0 bases removed from V and 9 bases from J, the gap between germline ends came to 17 bases. This CDR3 spans 15 amino acids. The CDR3 is CASSQDRLFGDKAFF. The CDR3 DNA sequence: TGTGCCAGCAGCCAAGATCGACTTTTTGGAGATAAAGCTTTCTTT.

This clonotype was seen more than once but under ten times. The chain couples TRBV28 to TRBJ2-7; 10 nucleotides align to TRBD2. The V and J ends lost 6 bases and 1 base, in that order; junction bases with no gene match: 9. The CDR3 totals 16 residues. Per the germline V gene, CDR1 is MDHEN and CDR2 is SYDVKM. In DNA, the CDR3 is TGTGCCAGCAGCCCTACCCTAGCGGGGGTATCCTACGAGCAGTACTTC. Amino acid sequence: CASSPTLAGVSYEQYF.